This T cell receptor (beta chain) appears in the sequencing data of a study of cytomegalovirus exposure and HLA in healthy donors. General study findings and limits: Near-uniform donor sequencing depth was presumed by presence/absence analyses. Earlier analysis yielded a pattern in which most TCR beta V segments were productive about 87% or about 30% of the time. In vitro testing confirmed a few CMV-associated chains as specific for CMV antigens. HLA alleles showed associations with 16,951 TCR beta sequences in a later analysis, at a 0.05 false discovery rate.

Regarding this clone: Antigen specificity is unknown.

The CDR3 loop spans 16 amino acids. PCR involved 60 Vbeta and 13 Jbeta primers. Assay: immunoSEQ multiplex PCR; the TCRdb copy retains only in-frame clones and omits some. In the table there are under 200,000 clones, around 80% of which are singletons. The specimen was PBMCs. V usage is TRBV21-1 and J usage is TRBJ2-3; the table gives TRBD2 as D, unverified against the DNA. TRBV21-1 is marked as a pseudogene. This receptor was identified in a male donor in good health and CMV-seropositive. The CDR3 protein is CASSKSVAGPTDTQYF. CDR3 DNA: TGTGCCAGCAGCAAATCGGTAGCGGGACCCACAGATACGCAGTATTTT.